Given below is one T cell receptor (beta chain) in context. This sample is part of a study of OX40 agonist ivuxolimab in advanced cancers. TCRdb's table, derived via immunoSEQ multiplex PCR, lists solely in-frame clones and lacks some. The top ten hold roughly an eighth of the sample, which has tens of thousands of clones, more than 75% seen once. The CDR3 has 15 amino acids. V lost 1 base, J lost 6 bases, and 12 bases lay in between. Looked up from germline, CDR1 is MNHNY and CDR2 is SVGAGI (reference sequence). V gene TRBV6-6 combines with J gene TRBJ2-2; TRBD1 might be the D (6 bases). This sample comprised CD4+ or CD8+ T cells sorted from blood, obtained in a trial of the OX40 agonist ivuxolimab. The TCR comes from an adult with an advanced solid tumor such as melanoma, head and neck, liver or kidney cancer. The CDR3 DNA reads TGTGCCAGCAGTTACTTACAGGGAAGGGCCGGGGAGCTGTTTTTT. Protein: CASSYLQGRAGELFF.